Presented here are 27 T cell receptor beta chains from one specimen sequenced in a study of response to subunit inactivated influenza vaccine. TCRdb re-derived calls from the RT-PCR reads in MiXCR, one entry per CDR3 protein. This sample carries hundreds of thousands of distinct CDR3 sequences, approximately 17% of them seen once, and the ten largest clones take about a tenth. This specimen consisted of PBMCs from blood, obtained 5 days after vaccination. The receptors shown here come from a man over 45 who received an inactivated influenza vaccine.

Many counts were recorded for this clonotype. The genes are TRBV12-3 or TRBV12-4 and TRBJ2-1, with TRBD1 matching 10 bases. CDR3 length: 15 amino acids. V shed 6 bases and J 6 bases; nucleotides not matched to a gene: 8. The CDR3 protein is CASSQAWTGGNEQFF. The CDR3 bases are TGTGCCAGCAGCCAAGCATGGACAGGGGGCAATGAGCAGTTCTTC.

The rearrangement uses TRBV10-3 and TRBJ2-5; no firm D call. CDR3 length: 13 residues. Germline loops: CDR1 ENHRY, CDR2 SYGVKD. The germline V and J ends were trimmed by 5 bases and 1 base, with 8 bases remaining between them. The CDR3 spells CAISLRVQETQYF. As DNA, the CDR3 is TGTGCCATCAGTCTAAGGGTCCAAGAGACCCAGTACTTC.

This clonotype has just a few counts. V usage is TRBV4-3 and J usage is TRBJ2-2; D is uncertain. The CDR3 length is 15 residues. Germline V gives CDR1 LGHNA, CDR2 YSLEER. V dropped 1 base and J dropped 1 base, with 7 bases sitting between them. CDR3 protein: CASSQGVMNTGELFF. CDR3 bases: TGCGCCAGCAGCCAAGGAGTTATGAACACCGGGGAGCTGTTTTTT.

V gene TRBV7-8 combines with J gene TRBJ2-3; D tentatively reads TRBD1 or TRBD2 (5 bases each). The V end was cut by 4 bases, the J end by 5 bases, with 13 bases between. Germline V lookup: CDR1 SGHVS, CDR2 FQNEAQ. The CDR3 totals 14 residues. As DNA, the CDR3 is TGTGCCAGCAGCTCGCCGGGTGGGGGAGATACGCAGTATTTT. Its translation is CASSSPGGGDTQYF.

At least ten counts were recorded for this clonotype. The genes are TRBV6-1 and TRBJ2-7; the match to TRBD1 covers 8 bases. The CDR3 contains 16 residues. Trimming cost V 5 bases and J 3 bases; bases outside gene matches: 12. CDR1 is MNHNS, CDR2 SASEGT, per germline. CDR3 DNA: TGTGCCAGCAGTCCACGAACCGGGACAGGTCTCTACGAGCAGTACTTC. Translating it yields CASSPRTGTGLYEQYF.

The sample holds many counts of this clonotype. This rearrangement joins TRBV25-1 to TRBJ2-1; 8 positions agree with TRBD2. CDR1 is MGHDK, CDR2 SYGVNS, per germline. V was clipped by 6 bases and J by 2 bases; unmatched bases: 3. There are 14 residues in the CDR3. The chain's CDR3 is CASRAGGPYNEQFF. CDR3 sequence (DNA): TGTGCCAGCAGGGCGGGGGGTCCCTACAATGAGCAGTTCTTC.

This clonotype has more than one count but fewer than ten. This sequence joins TRBV12-3 or TRBV12-4 and TRBJ1-1; D not certain. The length of the CDR3 is 12 residues. The V and J ends lost 6 bases and 4 bases respectively, with 9 bases between them. The CDR3 region has the DNA TGTGCCAGCAGACTTCCCGGCACTGAAGCTTTCTTT. The encoded protein is CASRLPGTEAFF.

This clonotype was seen at least ten times. This rearrangement joins TRBV5-1 to TRBJ2-1; TRBD2 matches 10 bases. The CDR3 spans 15 residues. V lost 1 base, J lost 4 bases, and 2 bases stayed unmatched. Looked up from germline, CDR1 is SGHRS and CDR2 is YFSETQ. CDR3 DNA sequence: TGCGCCAGCAGCTTGCGGACTAGCGGATACAATGAGCAGTTCTTC. The encoded protein is CASSLRTSGYNEQFF.

The table lists this clonotype with a few counts. V gene TRBV7-9 combines with J gene TRBJ1-1; a possible D gene is TRBD1 (5 bases). The germline V gene has CDR1 SEHNR and CDR2 FQNEAQ (reference sequence). Trimming removed 3 bases at V and 4 bases at J, with 15 bases between. This CDR3 contains 15 residues. CDR3 in amino acids: CASSFPNLGVTEAFF. The CDR3 nucleotides read TGTGCCAGCAGCTTTCCCAATTTGGGGGTCACTGAAGCTTTCTTT.

This chain links TRBV14 with TRBJ1-6, with 8 bases fitting TRBD1. Germline values: CDR1 SGHDN, CDR2 FVKESK. This CDR3 region has 14 residues. V dropped 0 bases and J dropped 9; count of bases not matched to a gene: 1. CDR3 protein: CASSQETGVSPLHF. The CDR3 DNA is TGTGCCAGCAGCCAAGAGACAGGGGTTTCACCCCTCCACTTT.

This clonotype was counted a few times. The V call is TRBV27, the J call TRBJ2-3; D gene uncertain. The CDR3 loop spans 15 amino acids. Germline CDR1 reads MNHEY; CDR2 reads SMNVEV (reference sequence). V lost 3 bases, J lost 7 bases, and 17 bases lay in between. Here the CDR3 DNA reads TGTGCCAGCAGTTTCGCTCAGGAAGTATCCCATACGCAGTATTTT. Translated, it gives CASSFAQEVSHTQYF.

This clonotype came up a few times. The rearrangement links TRBV9 to TRBJ2-2; perhaps TRBD2 as D (6 bases). V lost 2 bases and J lost 4, with 15 bases in between. Germline assignment: CDR1 SGDLS and CDR2 YYNGEE. The CDR3 is 16 residues long. The CDR3 is CASSVFGSDLTGELFF. In DNA form, the CDR3 reads TGTGCCAGCAGCGTGTTCGGGAGTGATCTCACCGGGGAGCTGTTTTTT.

This chain connects TRBV4-3 to TRBJ2-3; D call uncertain. This CDR3 has 13 amino acids. Germline V gives CDR1 LGHNA, CDR2 YSLEER. V lost 0 bases and J lost 7, with 8 bases in between. The CDR3 DNA reads as TGCGCCAGCAGCCAAGATCCTCGTAATACGCAGTATTTT. Translated, it gives CASSQDPRNTQYF.

This clonotype occurred a few times. This sequence joins TRBV5-5 and TRBJ1-1, with TRBD1 as a possible D gene (6 bases). Deletions cut 8 bases from V and 0 bases from J, with 11 bases between. CDR1 SGHKS and CDR2 YYEKEE come from the germline V gene (reference sequence). The CDR3 covers 13 residues. The CDR3 loop is CASNGQMNTEAFF. For the CDR3, the DNA is TGTGCCAGTAACGGACAGATGAACACTGAAGCTTTCTTT.

The V and J genes are TRBV4-2 and TRBJ2-1, with D tentatively TRBD2 (7 bases). This CDR3 is built from 17 residues. V was trimmed by 3 bases and J by 2 bases, leaving 17 bases between them. In germline, CDR1 is LGHNA, CDR2 YNFKEQ. CDR3 DNA sequence: TGTGCCAGCAGCCAGGCCGGGGGCGGGGGCGCCTACAATGAGCAGTTCTTC. Residues: CASSQAGGGGAYNEQFF.

The CDR3 spells CSARGEGTRNYEQYF. The CDR3 DNA sequence: TGCAGTGCTAGGGGGGAGGGGACTCGCAACTACGAGCAGTACTTC. This chain uses TRBV20-1 with TRBJ2-7, with TRBD2 identical over 7 bases. Trimming took 3 bases from V and 3 from J; bases not matched to a gene: 11. The CDR3 is 15 residues long. Per germline, CDR1 DFQATT and CDR2 SNEGSKA (reference sequence).

This clonotype turned up a few times. The chain employs TRBV9 and TRBJ2-7, with 7 bases aligning to TRBD1. V was clipped by 4 bases and J by 2 bases; unmatched bases: 9. The CDR3 spans 15 residues. Germline values: CDR1 SGDLS, CDR2 YYNGEE. CDR3 amino acids: CASSTTGENPYEQYF. The CDR3, as DNA: TGTGCCAGCAGCACCACAGGGGAGAATCCCTACGAGCAGTACTTC.

This clonotype came up a few times. The DNA of the CDR3 is TGTGCCAGCAGCTTGGCTACAGGGGCCTACAATGAGCAGTTCTTC. This encodes CASSLATGAYNEQFF. The chain couples TRBV5-6 to TRBJ2-1; the match to TRBD1 covers 7 bases. There are 15 residues in the CDR3. CDR1 and CDR2 (germline): SGHDT, YYEEEE. The trim removed 0 bases at V and 2 bases at J, leaving 2 bases unmatched.

This chain uses TRBV20-1 with TRBJ1-1; D possibly corresponds to TRBD1 (6 bases). Germline-derived CDR1 and CDR2 are DFQATT and SNEGSKA (reference sequence). The CDR3 sequence is 14 residues long. Trimming took off 4 bases at V and 2 bases at J, with 14 bases between the two ends. CDR3: CSAIGGAFNTEAFF. CDR3 coding DNA: TGCAGTGCTATCGGGGGGGCTTTTAACACTGAAGCTTTCTTT.

Many counts were recorded for this clonotype. The chain links TRBV12-3 or TRBV12-4 to TRBJ2-1; no clear D. Trimming left V 7 bases short and J 9 bases short, with 10 bases between. This CDR3 comprises 11 residues. The CDR3 DNA sequence: TGTGCCAGCACAATAGTTGGTGAGCAGTTCTTC. As protein: CASTIVGEQFF.

The rearrangement uses TRBV15 and TRBJ1-5; 7 bases are shared with TRBD1. This CDR3 has 16 residues. The V gene's germline CDR1 is LNHNV and CDR2 YYDKDF (reference sequence). After removal of 5 bases from V and 1 base from J, the junction contained 8 bases not matched to a gene. The CDR3 region is CATSQFTGVSNQPQHF. CDR3 coding DNA: TGTGCCACCAGCCAATTTACAGGGGTCAGCAATCAGCCCCAGCATTTT.

This chain links TRBV20-1 with TRBJ2-7, with 8 bases aligning to TRBD1. Germline loops: CDR1 DFQATT, CDR2 SNEGSKA (reference sequence). There are 14 residues in the CDR3. J was trimmed by 2 bases and V by 6 bases; bases with no gene match: 9. CDR3 nucleotides: TGCAGTGCCCGCCCGGTACAGGGGGCCTACGAGCAGTACTTC. Translation: CSARPVQGAYEQYF.

This clonotype was seen only a few times. The J gene is TRBJ2-5, the V gene TRBV20-1; TRBD2 agrees at 14 bases. Looked up from germline, CDR1 is DFQATT and CDR2 is SNEGSKA (reference sequence). The CDR3 loop spans 15 amino acids. The junction had 0 bases not matched to a gene; V was cut back by 1 base and J by 2 bases. This CDR3 reads CSARGTSGGQETQYF. CDR3 nucleotides: TGCAGTGCTAGAGGGACTAGCGGGGGGCAAGAGACCCAGTACTTC.

The V call is TRBV5-5, the J call TRBJ2-7; the D gene is possibly TRBD1 (6 bases). V was cut by 3 bases and J by 4 bases, with 17 bases left in between. Germline CDR1 and CDR2: SGHKS and YYEKEE (reference sequence). This CDR3 is built from 15 residues. Here the CDR3 DNA reads TGTGCCAGCAGCTACCTACAGGGCTCTAAGTACGAGCAGTACTTC. This encodes CASSYLQGSKYEQYF.

Only a few counts were recorded for this clonotype. The chain employs TRBV11-1 and TRBJ2-1; 10 bases are a match to TRBD2. The CDR3 totals 19 residues. Per the germline V gene, CDR1 is SGHAT and CDR2 is FQDESV (reference sequence). V lost 5 bases and J lost 0; bases outside the gene matches: 13. The CDR3 coding sequence is TGTGCCAGCAGCCTCGGGGGACTAGCGAGATCGAGCTCCTACAATGAGCAGTTCTTC. Translation: CASSLGGLARSSSYNEQFF.

V is TRBV5-1 and J is TRBJ2-6; 11 positions agree with TRBD1. J lost 1 base, V lost 5 bases, and 8 bases had no gene match. The V gene's germline CDR1 is SGHRS and CDR2 YFSETQ. CDR3 length: 18 residues. DNA for the CDR3: TGCGCCAGCAGTCTCTGGACAGGGGGCTTTTCTGGGGCCAACGTCCTGACTTTC. The encoded protein is CASSLWTGGFSGANVLTF.

The gene calls are TRBV9 and TRBJ2-5; a weak D match, TRBD1 (6 bases). Germline lookup yields CDR1 SGDLS and CDR2 YYNGEE. The ends were cut back, 4 bases at V and 2 bases at J, with 15 bases in the middle. The CDR3 has 15 residues. Written as DNA, the CDR3 is TGTGCCAGCAGCCCATCCCTCGGGACACAAGAGACCCAGTACTTC. Residues: CASSPSLGTQETQYF.